These T cell receptor beta chains were read from a single sample in a study of blood T cell repertoires in COVID-19. The repertoire was sequenced with immunoSEQ multiplex PCR; TCRdb's copy has only in-frame clones and lacks some. The sample records 130,000 or so clones, approximately 86% being singletons. The sample comprised peripheral blood. Every receptor here comes from an older woman with acute or convalescent COVID-19. Both conserved end residues are part of each CDR3. Each record gives: CDR3 length, D gene, V gene, J gene, clone size, CDR3 DNA, CDR3 protein. D genes are given only for firm matches. Only some rows state a clone size, as once, few, many or a class for expanded clones.

cdr3_length: 15; d_call: TRBD1; v_call: TRBV3-1/TRBV3-2; j_call: TRBJ1-5; clone_size: NA; cdr3_nt: TGTGCCAGCAGCCAAGATGGGACAGAGAATCAGCCCCAGCATTTT; cdr3_aa: CASSQDGTENQPQHF
cdr3_length: 15; d_call: NA; v_call: TRBV7-9; j_call: TRBJ2-6; clone_size: NA; cdr3_nt: TGTGCCAGCAGCCCCGGGAGCTCTGGGGCCAACGTCCTGACTTTC; cdr3_aa: CASSPGSSGANVLTF
cdr3_length: 13; d_call: NA; v_call: TRBV11-3; j_call: TRBJ2-2; clone_size: NA; cdr3_nt: TGTGCCAGCAGCTTCCAGCGCACCGGGGAGCTGTTTTTT; cdr3_aa: CASSFQRTGELFF
cdr3_length: 16; d_call: NA; v_call: TRBV18; j_call: TRBJ2-5; clone_size: NA; cdr3_nt: TGTGCCAGCTCACCACGGGCAGGGGCCATCCAAGAGACCCAGTACTTC; cdr3_aa: CASSPRAGAIQETQYF
cdr3_length: 13; d_call: TRBD1; v_call: TRBV28; j_call: TRBJ1-1; clone_size: NA; cdr3_nt: TGTGCCAGCGGGACAGGGCAAGACACTGAAGCTTTCTTT; cdr3_aa: CASGTGQDTEAFF
cdr3_length: 13; d_call: NA; v_call: TRBV28; j_call: TRBJ1-4; clone_size: NA; cdr3_nt: TGTGCCAGCACTTTAGTAGCTAATGAAAAACTGTTTTTT; cdr3_aa: CASTLVANEKLFF
cdr3_length: 15; d_call: NA; v_call: TRBV28; j_call: TRBJ1-6; clone_size: NA; cdr3_nt: TGTGCCAGCAGTTTCGGAGGGGCCTATAATTCACCCCTCCACTTT; cdr3_aa: CASSFGGAYNSPLHF
cdr3_length: 14; d_call: NA; v_call: TRBV25-1; j_call: TRBJ1-2; clone_size: NA; cdr3_nt: TGTGCCAGCAGTGAAGCCGGGTCCCTCTATGGCTACACCTTC; cdr3_aa: CASSEAGSLYGYTF
cdr3_length: 15; d_call: NA; v_call: TRBV18; j_call: TRBJ2-2; clone_size: NA; cdr3_nt: TGTGCCAGCTCACCGGCCCGGCAAGCGAGAGGGGAGCTGTTTTTT; cdr3_aa: CASSPARQARGELFF
cdr3_length: 16; d_call: TRBD2; v_call: TRBV7-2; j_call: TRBJ2-7; clone_size: NA; cdr3_nt: TGTGCCAGCAGCGACCCTCCAGCGGGGGGATTCTACGAGCAGTACTTC; cdr3_aa: CASSDPPAGGFYEQYF
cdr3_length: 11; d_call: NA; v_call: TRBV5-4; j_call: TRBJ2-3; clone_size: NA; cdr3_nt: TGTGCCAGCAGCGTCCTTGATACGCAGTATTTT; cdr3_aa: CASSVLDTQYF
cdr3_length: 16; d_call: TRBD1; v_call: TRBV18; j_call: TRBJ2-2; clone_size: NA; cdr3_nt: TGTGCCAGCTCACCGGGACAGCTCGCGAACACCGGGGAGCTGTTTTTT; cdr3_aa: CASSPGQLANTGELFF
cdr3_length: 17; d_call: NA; v_call: TRBV3-1/TRBV3-2; j_call: TRBJ2-2; clone_size: NA; cdr3_nt: TGTGCCAGCAGCCAAGATGGAGGGAACGGGAACACCGGGGAGCTGTTTTTT; cdr3_aa: CASSQDGGNGNTGELFF
cdr3_length: 15; d_call: TRBD1; v_call: TRBV9; j_call: TRBJ1-4; clone_size: NA; cdr3_nt: TGTGCCAGCAGCGTAGGCGGACAGGGAGGTGAAAAACTGTTTTTT; cdr3_aa: CASSVGGQGGEKLFF
cdr3_length: 15; d_call: TRBD1; v_call: TRBV19; j_call: TRBJ1-5; clone_size: NA; cdr3_nt: TGTGCCAGTAGTTACAGGGGGCAGAGCAATCAGCCCCAGCATTTT; cdr3_aa: CASSYRGQSNQPQHF
cdr3_length: 13; d_call: TRBD1; v_call: TRBV5-1; j_call: TRBJ1-1; clone_size: NA; cdr3_nt: TGCGCCAGCAGGAGGGACAGGGGCACTGAAGCTTTCTTT; cdr3_aa: CASRRDRGTEAFF
cdr3_length: 14; d_call: NA; v_call: TRBV6-1; j_call: TRBJ2-7; clone_size: NA; cdr3_nt: TGTGCCAGCAGTGAACGATTGGACAGCTACGAGCAGTACTTC; cdr3_aa: CASSERLDSYEQYF
cdr3_length: 13; d_call: TRBD1; v_call: TRBV2; j_call: TRBJ1-2; clone_size: NA; cdr3_nt: TGTGCCACGGCGACAGGGGGTAGTGTGGGCTACACCTTC; cdr3_aa: CATATGGSVGYTF
cdr3_length: 14; d_call: NA; v_call: TRBV10-2; j_call: TRBJ1-1; clone_size: NA; cdr3_nt: TGCGCCACTTCCAGGGGAAGCATGAACACTGAAGCTTTCTTT; cdr3_aa: CATSRGSMNTEAFF
cdr3_length: 18; d_call: NA; v_call: TRBV7-8; j_call: TRBJ1-5; clone_size: NA; cdr3_nt: TGTGCCAGCAGCTCACACGGGGGGGGTTACAGGAGCAATCAGCCCCAGCATTTT; cdr3_aa: CASSSHGGGYRSNQPQHF
cdr3_length: 18; d_call: TRBD2; v_call: TRBV4-1; j_call: TRBJ2-2; clone_size: NA; cdr3_nt: TGCGCCAGCAGCCAAGCCCCGACTAGCGTTATGAACACCGGGGAGCTGTTTTTT; cdr3_aa: CASSQAPTSVMNTGELFF
cdr3_length: 15; d_call: TRBD1; v_call: TRBV24-1; j_call: TRBJ2-1; clone_size: NA; cdr3_nt: TGTGCCACCAGTTTTGGGACAGCCTCCTACAATGAGCAGTTCTTC; cdr3_aa: CATSFGTASYNEQFF
cdr3_length: 14; d_call: NA; v_call: TRBV27; j_call: TRBJ1-5; clone_size: few; cdr3_nt: TGTGCCAGCAGTTTCGGGGGGCCAAATCAGCCCCAGCATTTT; cdr3_aa: CASSFGGPNQPQHF
cdr3_length: 14; d_call: NA; v_call: TRBV28; j_call: TRBJ2-1; clone_size: NA; cdr3_nt: TGTGCCAGCAGTTTAGTAGTGTCCCACAATGAGCAGTTCTTC; cdr3_aa: CASSLVVSHNEQFF
cdr3_length: 15; d_call: NA; v_call: TRBV9; j_call: TRBJ2-7; clone_size: NA; cdr3_nt: TGTGCCAGCAGCCCGGGCTCCGGGAGAAATTACGAGCAGTACTTC; cdr3_aa: CASSPGSGRNYEQYF
cdr3_length: 14; d_call: TRBD2; v_call: TRBV28; j_call: TRBJ2-3; clone_size: NA; cdr3_nt: TGTGCCAGCAGTTTGGCGGGGGGCACAGATACGCAGTATTTT; cdr3_aa: CASSLAGGTDTQYF
cdr3_length: 14; d_call: NA; v_call: TRBV4-3; j_call: TRBJ2-7; clone_size: NA; cdr3_nt: TGCGCCAGCAGCCAAGACAGGGAAGGGTACGAGCAGTACTTC; cdr3_aa: CASSQDREGYEQYF
cdr3_length: 13; d_call: NA; v_call: TRBV7-2; j_call: TRBJ1-6; clone_size: NA; cdr3_nt: TGTGCCAGCAGCTTAGGGAGTAATTCACCCCTCCACTTT; cdr3_aa: CASSLGSNSPLHF
cdr3_length: 17; d_call: TRBD1; v_call: TRBV27; j_call: TRBJ1-2; clone_size: NA; cdr3_nt: TGTGCCAGCAGTCCTGGATTGGGGACAGGGTATGAGTACGGCTACACCTTC; cdr3_aa: CASSPGLGTGYEYGYTF
cdr3_length: 12; d_call: NA; v_call: TRBV15; j_call: TRBJ2-5; clone_size: NA; cdr3_nt: TGTGCCACCAGTACTCGAGAGGGGGCCCAGTACTTC; cdr3_aa: CATSTREGAQYF
cdr3_length: 16; d_call: NA; v_call: TRBV6-5; j_call: TRBJ2-7; clone_size: NA; cdr3_nt: TGTGCCAGCAGTTACAGTTGGGCCAGGGATCCCTACGAGCAGTACTTC; cdr3_aa: CASSYSWARDPYEQYF
cdr3_length: 15; d_call: TRBD2; v_call: TRBV7-3; j_call: TRBJ2-3; clone_size: NA; cdr3_nt: TGTGCCAGCAGCTTAATCGGGGGGGCCATAGATACGCAGTATTTT; cdr3_aa: CASSLIGGAIDTQYF
cdr3_length: 16; d_call: TRBD2; v_call: TRBV9; j_call: TRBJ2-5; clone_size: NA; cdr3_nt: TGTGCCAGCAGCGTAGGGCCTAGCGGGGGGGAAGAGACCCAGTACTTC; cdr3_aa: CASSVGPSGGEETQYF
cdr3_length: 18; d_call: NA; v_call: TRBV28; j_call: TRBJ2-7; clone_size: NA; cdr3_nt: TGTGCCAGCAGTTTAGCGGGCATGACTTTGGGCAAAACCTACGAGCAGTACTTC; cdr3_aa: CASSLAGMTLGKTYEQYF